What follows are 20 T cell receptor beta chains derived from one specimen sequenced in a study of T cells of healthy individuals. From the 5' RACE reads, TCRdb called clonotypes with MiXCR, one entry per CDR3 protein. Seen here are more than 60,000 distinct CDR3 sequences, around 15% observed once, and the top ten hold approximately 4.7%. The origin of the receptors is a human donor in good health.

This clonotype was detected many times. The chain couples TRBV7-9 to TRBJ2-1; 13 bases align to TRBD2. This CDR3 is 14 amino acids long. Per the germline V gene, CDR1 is SEHNR and CDR2 is FQNEAQ (reference sequence). J lost 8 bases, V lost 6 bases, and 4 bases had no gene match. The CDR3 protein is CASSTSGRADEQFF. As DNA, the CDR3 is TGTGCCAGCAGTACTAGCGGGAGGGCCGATGAGCAGTTCTTC.

This clonotype was counted between two and nine times. The chain is built from TRBV5-1 and TRBJ1-2; the D gene is possibly TRBD1 (6 bases). Germline V gives CDR1 SGHRS, CDR2 YFSETQ. This CDR3 contains 15 residues. Deletions cut 0 bases from V and 5 bases from J, with 14 bases between. CDR3 bases: TGCGCCAGCAGCTTGGCCGGGGCAGGGGTGTATGGCTACACCTTC. This sequence encodes CASSLAGAGVYGYTF.

This clonotype has just a few counts. The V and J genes are TRBV7-6 and TRBJ2-7, with 9 bases matching TRBD1. The CDR3 is 15 amino acids. V gave up 1 base and J gave up 1 base; unmatched junction bases: 2. Germline V gene data show CDR1 as SGHVS and CDR2 as FNYEAQ. The CDR3 DNA sequence: TGTGCCAGCAGCTTAGGACAGGGGGGATCCTACGAGCAGTACTTC. Protein product: CASSLGQGGSYEQYF.

There are a few counts of this clonotype. This rearrangement joins TRBV6-2 or TRBV6-3 to TRBJ2-7; 9 bases line up with TRBD2. The CDR3 spans 15 residues. Germline V gene sequence: CDR1 MNHEY, CDR2 SVGEGT. V was clipped by 2 bases and J by 6 bases; unmatched bases: 8. The CDR3 region is CASSYPTGTSSEQYF. The CDR3 nucleotides read TGTGCCAGCAGTTACCCGACCGGGACTAGCAGCGAGCAGTACTTC.

The chain has TRBV18 and TRBJ2-6, with D perhaps matching TRBD1 or TRBD2 (6 bases each). Germline values: CDR1 KGHSH, CDR2 LQKENI. V lost 2 bases to trimming and J lost 1 base, with 18 bases between them. This CDR3 has 19 residues. CDR3 in DNA: TGTGCCAGCTCACCAAAGGTCACGGGGGCGCCTTCTGGGGCCAACGTCCTGACTTTC. Translation: CASSPKVTGAPSGANVLTF.

The sample holds a few counts of this clonotype. The rearrangement links TRBV7-3 to TRBJ2-1; D is ambiguous. Germline V CDR1 and CDR2: SGHTA, FQGTGA. Trimming took off 2 bases at V and 9 bases at J, with 8 bases between the two ends. This CDR3 has 12 amino acids. This chain's CDR3 is CASSLAPGEQFF. The DNA for the CDR3 is TGTGCCAGCAGCTTAGCGCCCGGTGAGCAGTTCTTC.

This clonotype was recorded a few times. CDR3 residues: CASSELGYTF. CDR3 nucleotide sequence: TGTGCCAGCAGTGAACTTGGCTACACCTTC. The rearrangement links TRBV6-1 to TRBJ1-2; D not resolved. The CDR3 totals 10 residues. V lost 2 bases and J 7 bases, leaving 2 bases between the germline ends. Germline V gene data show CDR1 as MNHNS and CDR2 as SASEGT.

This clonotype appeared a few times. The rearrangement links TRBV15 to TRBJ2-2; unclear D gene. V gave up 0 bases and J gave up 4 bases, with 6 bases separating them. Per the germline V gene, CDR1 is LNHNV and CDR2 is YYDKDF (reference sequence). The CDR3 runs to 14 residues. CDR3 bases: TGTGCCACCAGCAGAGATCGTATCACCGGGGAGCTGTTTTTT. This encodes CATSRDRITGELFF.

This clonotype was recorded a few times. The CDR3 DNA reads as TGTGCCAGCAGCAAAGCCCGGCTACCTCCGAGGGAGCTGTTTTTT. It is translated as CASSKARLPPRELFF. V and J are TRBV21-1 and TRBJ2-2; TRBD2, the table's D call, was not compared with the DNA. TRBV21-1 is recorded as a pseudogene. The CDR3 covers 15 residues.

This clonotype was seen at least ten times. This sequence joins TRBV6-5 and TRBJ1-2; D unresolved. The V and J ends lost 8 bases and 3 bases respectively, with 7 bases between them. The CDR3 sequence is 11 residues long. The germline gives CDR1 MNHEY, CDR2 SVGAGI. The CDR3 bases are TGTGCCAGCTCAGGATACTATGGCTACACCTTC. Translating it yields CASSGYYGYTF.

This clonotype rates as medium-sized. This chain connects TRBV6-2 or TRBV6-3 to TRBJ2-5, with unresolved D. The ends were cut back, 3 bases at V and 2 bases at J, with 7 bases in the middle. This CDR3 is built from 13 residues. Per the germline V gene, CDR1 is MNHEY and CDR2 is SVGEGT. The CDR3 coding sequence is TGTGCCAGCAGTTATGAGGCGCAAGAGACCCAGTACTTC. Its translation is CASSYEAQETQYF.

This clonotype was picked up a small number of times. This chain joins TRBV5-6 and TRBJ1-3; D not certain. This CDR3 is 13 amino acids long. In germline, CDR1 is SGHDT, CDR2 YYEEEE. V shed 0 bases and J shed 7 bases, with 8 bases lying between them. The DNA for the CDR3 is TGTGCCAGCAGCTTGGGTCGCGCCAACACCATATATTTT. Its protein is CASSLGRANTIYF.

The table lists this clonotype with a few counts. This rearrangement joins TRBV7-2 to TRBJ2-7, with 11 positions matching TRBD2. Germline V gene lookup returns CDR1 SGHTA and CDR2 FQGNSA. This CDR3 contains 13 residues. Trimming removed 6 bases from V and 3 bases from J; junction bases left unmatched: 1. CDR3 nucleotides: TGTGCCAGCAGGACTAGCGGGGTCTACGAGCAGTACTTC. Its protein product is CASRTSGVYEQYF.

This clonotype was found many times. V and J are TRBV4-2 and TRBJ2-5; D unclear. The CDR3 spans 17 residues. Germline V CDR1 and CDR2: LGHNA, YNFKEQ. Trimming pared 0 bases from V and 0 bases from J, leaving 14 bases between. CDR3 sequence (DNA): TGTGCCAGCAGCCAAGATACTTTTGGGCGGCACCAAGAGACCCAGTACTTC. It specifies CASSQDTFGRHQETQYF.

This clonotype was counted only a few times. The V and J genes are TRBV29-1 and TRBJ2-3; 10 nucleotides match TRBD2. Trimming removed 5 bases from V and 0 bases from J; junction bases left unmatched: 2. The germline CDR1 and CDR2 sequences are SQVTM and ANQGSEA. The CDR3 runs to 14 residues. The CDR3 loop reads CSVKLAGSTDTQYF. The CDR3 coding sequence is TGCAGCGTTAAACTAGCGGGAAGCACAGATACGCAGTATTTT.

This chain links TRBV5-1 with TRBJ2-3; no definite D call. Germline V gene data show CDR1 as SGHRS and CDR2 as YFSETQ. The CDR3 totals 14 residues. The V and J ends lost 4 bases and 0 bases respectively, with 9 bases between them. CDR3 DNA sequence: TGCGCCAGCAGCCCAGGAGCCAGCACAGATACGCAGTATTTT. Translated, it gives CASSPGASTDTQYF.

This clonotype has a handful of counts. The V and J genes are TRBV28 and TRBJ2-1; no clear D. The CDR3 covers 15 residues. The V gene lost 6 bases and the J gene lost 3 bases, with 15 bases spanning the gap. Germline V gene sequence: CDR1 MDHEN, CDR2 SYDVKM. The CDR3 region has the DNA TGTGCCAGCAGCTTTACAGTACTTGGCTACAATGAGCAGTTCTTC. It is translated as CASSFTVLGYNEQFF.

Many counts were recorded for this clonotype. V and J are TRBV20-1 and TRBJ2-1; 9 nucleotides agree with TRBD2. After removal of 4 bases from V and 4 bases from J, the junction contained 8 bases not matched to a gene. This CDR3 has 15 residues. Per germline, CDR1 DFQATT and CDR2 SNEGSKA (reference sequence). The CDR3 DNA is TGCAGTGCTATCCTAGCGGGACCGATATACAATGAGCAGTTCTTC. Its translation: CSAILAGPIYNEQFF.

V and J are TRBV7-9 and TRBJ2-1, with unresolved D. V was cut by 2 bases and J by 3 bases, with 14 bases left in between. CDR3 length equals 16 residues. The germline CDR1 and CDR2 sequences are SEHNR and FQNEAQ (reference sequence). In DNA form, the CDR3 reads TGTGCCAGCAGCTTACGGCCTGGAACCTACTACAATGAGCAGTTCTTC. It specifies CASSLRPGTYYNEQFF.

This clonotype has ten or more counts. The V call is TRBV12-3 or TRBV12-4, the J call TRBJ1-3; D is undetermined. The CDR3 runs to 12 residues. The V and J ends lost 6 bases and 9 bases respectively, with 12 bases between them. CDR3 sequence: CASSRIESTIYF. The CDR3, as DNA: TGTGCCAGCAGCCGCATCGAGAGCACCATATATTTT.